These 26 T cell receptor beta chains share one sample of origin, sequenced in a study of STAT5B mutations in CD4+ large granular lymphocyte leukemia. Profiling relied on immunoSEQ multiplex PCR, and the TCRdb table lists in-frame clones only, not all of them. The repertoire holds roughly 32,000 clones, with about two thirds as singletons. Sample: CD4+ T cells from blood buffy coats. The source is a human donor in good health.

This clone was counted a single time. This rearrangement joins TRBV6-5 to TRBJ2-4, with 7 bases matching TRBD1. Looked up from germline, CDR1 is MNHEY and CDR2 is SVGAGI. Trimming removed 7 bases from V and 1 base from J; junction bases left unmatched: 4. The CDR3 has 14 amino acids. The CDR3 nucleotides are TGTGCCAGCAACCAACAGGGGGCCAAAAACATTCAGTACTTC. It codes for CASNQQGAKNIQYF.

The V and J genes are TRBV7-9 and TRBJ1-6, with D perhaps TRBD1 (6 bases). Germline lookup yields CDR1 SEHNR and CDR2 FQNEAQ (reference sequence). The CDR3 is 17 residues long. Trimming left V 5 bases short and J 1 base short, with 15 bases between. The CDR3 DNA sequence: TGTGCCAGCAGCCCGGGCATGGGGGCGTCCTATAATTCACCCCTCCACTTT. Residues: CASSPGMGASYNSPLHF.

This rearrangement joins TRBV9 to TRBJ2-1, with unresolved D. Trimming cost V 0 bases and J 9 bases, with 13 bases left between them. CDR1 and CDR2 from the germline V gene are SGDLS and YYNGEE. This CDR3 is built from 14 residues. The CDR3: CASSVVMTGGEQFF. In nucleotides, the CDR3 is TGTGCCAGCAGCGTAGTTATGACCGGTGGTGAGCAGTTCTTC.

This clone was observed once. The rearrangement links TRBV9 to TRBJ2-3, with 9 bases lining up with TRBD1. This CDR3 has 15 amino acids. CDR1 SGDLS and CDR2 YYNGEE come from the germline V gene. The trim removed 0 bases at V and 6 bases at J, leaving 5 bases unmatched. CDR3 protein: CASSVEDRGVDTQYF. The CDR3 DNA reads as TGTGCCAGCAGCGTAGAGGACAGGGGAGTCGATACGCAGTATTTT.

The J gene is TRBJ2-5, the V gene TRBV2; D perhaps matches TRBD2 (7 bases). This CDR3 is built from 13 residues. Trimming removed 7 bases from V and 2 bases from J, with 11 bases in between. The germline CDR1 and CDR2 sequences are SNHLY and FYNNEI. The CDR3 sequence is CASKGGYQETQYF. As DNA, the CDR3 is TGTGCCAGCAAGGGGGGGTATCAAGAGACCCAGTACTTC.

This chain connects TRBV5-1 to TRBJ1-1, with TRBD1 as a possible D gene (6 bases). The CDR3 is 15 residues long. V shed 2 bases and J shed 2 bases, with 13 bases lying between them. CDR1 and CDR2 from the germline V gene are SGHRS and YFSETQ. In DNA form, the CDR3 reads TGCGCCAGCAGCTTAACACTGGACAGAAACACTGAAGCTTTCTTT. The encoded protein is CASSLTLDRNTEAFF. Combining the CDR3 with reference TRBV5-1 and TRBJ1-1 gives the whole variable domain KAGVTQTPRYLIKTRGQQVTLSCSPISGHRSVSWYQQTPGQGLQFLFEYFSETQRNKGNFPGRFSGRQFSNSRSEMNVSTLELGDSALYLCASSLTLDRNTEAFFGQGTRLTVV.

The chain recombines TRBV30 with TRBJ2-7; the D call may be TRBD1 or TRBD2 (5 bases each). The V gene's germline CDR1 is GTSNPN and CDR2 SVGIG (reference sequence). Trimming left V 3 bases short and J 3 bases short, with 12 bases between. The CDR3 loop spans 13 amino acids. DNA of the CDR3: TGTGCCTGGAGCACCGGGACGGGCTACGAGCAGTACTTC. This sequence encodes CAWSTGTGYEQYF.

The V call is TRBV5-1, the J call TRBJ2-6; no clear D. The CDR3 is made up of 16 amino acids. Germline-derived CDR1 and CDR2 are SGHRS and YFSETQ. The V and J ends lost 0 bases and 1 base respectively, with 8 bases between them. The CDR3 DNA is TGCGCCAGCAGCTTGGCTAGGGCATCTGGGGCCAACGTCCTGACTTTC. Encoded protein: CASSLARASGANVLTF. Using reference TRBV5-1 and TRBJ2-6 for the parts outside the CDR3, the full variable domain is KAGVTQTPRYLIKTRGQQVTLSCSPISGHRSVSWYQQTPGQGLQFLFEYFSETQRNKGNFPGRFSGRQFSNSRSEMNVSTLELGDSALYLCASSLARASGANVLTFGAGSRLTVL.

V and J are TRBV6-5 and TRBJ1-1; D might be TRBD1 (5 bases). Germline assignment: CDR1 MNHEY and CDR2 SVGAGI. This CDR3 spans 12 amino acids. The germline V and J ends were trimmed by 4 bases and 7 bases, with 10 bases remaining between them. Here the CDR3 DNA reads TGTGCCAGCAGTTGGGTTCAGGGTGAAGCTTTCTTT. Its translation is CASSWVQGEAFF.

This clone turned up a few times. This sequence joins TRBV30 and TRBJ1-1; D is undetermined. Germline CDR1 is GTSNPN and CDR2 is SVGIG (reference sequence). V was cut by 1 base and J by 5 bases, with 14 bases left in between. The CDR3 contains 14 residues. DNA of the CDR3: TGTGCCTGGAGTGCCAAGACATTGGGAACTGAAGCTTTCTTT. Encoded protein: CAWSAKTLGTEAFF.

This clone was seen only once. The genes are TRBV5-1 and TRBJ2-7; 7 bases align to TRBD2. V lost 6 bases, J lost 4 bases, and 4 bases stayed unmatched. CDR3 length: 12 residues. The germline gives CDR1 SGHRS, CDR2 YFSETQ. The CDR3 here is CASTGEGYEQYF. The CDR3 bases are TGCGCCAGCACCGGGGAGGGTTACGAGCAGTACTTC.

CDR3 sequence: CASTIAGSYNEQFF. The CDR3 DNA reads TGTGCCAGCACCATAGCGGGGTCCTACAATGAGCAGTTCTTC. The chain links TRBV6-1 to TRBJ2-1, with TRBD2 identical over 8 bases. The CDR3 has 14 residues. With 7 bases clipped from V and 1 base from J, the junction kept 3 bases outside the gene matches. CDR1 is MNHNS and CDR2 is SASEGT in the germline V gene.

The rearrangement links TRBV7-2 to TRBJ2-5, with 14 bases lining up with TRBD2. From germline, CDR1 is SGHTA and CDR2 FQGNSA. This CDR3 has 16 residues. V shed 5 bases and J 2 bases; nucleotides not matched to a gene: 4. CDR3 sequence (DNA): TGTGCCAGCAGCGCAAGGACTAGCGGGGGGCAAGAGACCCAGTACTTC. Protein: CASSARTSGGQETQYF.

In DNA form, the CDR3 reads TGCGCCAGCAGCTTGATACAGGGGGACTATGGCTACACCTTC. It translates to CASSLIQGDYGYTF. The V gene is TRBV5-1, the J gene TRBJ1-2; 8 bases line up with TRBD1. Germline lookup yields CDR1 SGHRS and CDR2 YFSETQ. The CDR3 is made up of 14 amino acids. V lost 1 base and J lost 3; bases outside the gene matches: 2.

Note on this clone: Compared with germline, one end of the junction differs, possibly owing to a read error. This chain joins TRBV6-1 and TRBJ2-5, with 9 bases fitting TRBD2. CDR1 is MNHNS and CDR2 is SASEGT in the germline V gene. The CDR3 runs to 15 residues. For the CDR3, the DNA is TGTGCCACTCACCGGGGACAGCGGGGGGAAGAAACCCAGTACTTC. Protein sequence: CATHRGQRGEETQYF.

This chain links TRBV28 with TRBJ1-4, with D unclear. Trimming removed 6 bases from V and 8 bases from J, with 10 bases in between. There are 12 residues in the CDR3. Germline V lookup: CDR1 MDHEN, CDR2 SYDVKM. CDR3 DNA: TGTGCCAGCAGCCCGAGATGGGAAAAACTGTTTTTT. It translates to CASSPRWEKLFF.

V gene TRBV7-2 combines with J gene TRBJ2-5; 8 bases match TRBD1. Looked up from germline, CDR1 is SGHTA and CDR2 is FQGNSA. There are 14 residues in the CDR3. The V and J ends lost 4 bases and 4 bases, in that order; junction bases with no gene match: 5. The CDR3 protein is CASSSGTGIETQYF. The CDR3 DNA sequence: TGTGCCAGCAGCTCCGGGACAGGTATAGAGACCCAGTACTTC.

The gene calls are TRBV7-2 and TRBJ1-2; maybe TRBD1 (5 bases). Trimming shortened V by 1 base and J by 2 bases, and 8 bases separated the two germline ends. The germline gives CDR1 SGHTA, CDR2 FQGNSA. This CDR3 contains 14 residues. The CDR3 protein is CASSLDPGNYGYTF. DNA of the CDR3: TGTGCCAGCAGCTTAGATCCAGGGAACTATGGCTACACCTTC. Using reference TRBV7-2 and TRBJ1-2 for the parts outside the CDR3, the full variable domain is GAGVSQSPSNKVTEKGKDVELRCDPISGHTALYWYRQSLGQGLEFLIYFQGNSAPDKSGLPSDRFSAERTGGSVSTLTIQRTQQEDSAVYLCASSLDPGNYGYTFGSGTRLTVV.

The DNA for the CDR3 is TGCAGCGTTGATGGTATAGGGAATGAGCAGTTCTTC. Translating it yields CSVDGIGNEQFF. The rearrangement uses TRBV29-1 and TRBJ2-1; D uncertain. Trimming left V 3 bases short and J 7 bases short, with 10 bases between. This CDR3 is 12 amino acids long. CDR1 SQVTM and CDR2 ANQGSEA come from the germline V gene.

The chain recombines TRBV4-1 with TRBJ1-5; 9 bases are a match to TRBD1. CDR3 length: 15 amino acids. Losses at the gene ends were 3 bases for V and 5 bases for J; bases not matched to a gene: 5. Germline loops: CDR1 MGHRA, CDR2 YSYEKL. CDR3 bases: TGCGCCAGCAGCCATCCAGGACAGGGGCATCAGCCCCAGCATTTT. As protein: CASSHPGQGHQPQHF.

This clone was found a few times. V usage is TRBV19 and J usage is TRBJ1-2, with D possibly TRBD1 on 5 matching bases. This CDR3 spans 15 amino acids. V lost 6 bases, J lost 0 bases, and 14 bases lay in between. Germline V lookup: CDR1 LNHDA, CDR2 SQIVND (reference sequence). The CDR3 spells CASRRGGITNYGYTF. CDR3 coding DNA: TGTGCCAGTAGAAGGGGCGGGATAACTAACTATGGCTACACCTTC.

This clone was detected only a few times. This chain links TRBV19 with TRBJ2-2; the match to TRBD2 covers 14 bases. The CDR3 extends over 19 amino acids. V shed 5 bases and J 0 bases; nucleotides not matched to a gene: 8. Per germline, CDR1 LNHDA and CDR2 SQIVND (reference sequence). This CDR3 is CASSATSGGAFANTGELFF. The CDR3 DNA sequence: TGTGCCAGTAGTGCGACTAGCGGGGGGGCGTTCGCGAACACCGGGGAGCTGTTTTTT.

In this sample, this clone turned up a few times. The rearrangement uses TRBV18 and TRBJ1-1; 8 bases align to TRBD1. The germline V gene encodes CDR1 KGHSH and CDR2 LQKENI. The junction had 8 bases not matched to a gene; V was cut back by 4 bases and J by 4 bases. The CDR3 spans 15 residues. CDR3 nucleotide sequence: TGTGCCAGCTCACGGGGGCAGGGGGCTCTCACTGAAGCTTTCTTT. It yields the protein CASSRGQGALTEAFF. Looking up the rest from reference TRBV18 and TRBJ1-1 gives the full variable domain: NAGVMQNPRHLVRRRGQEARLRCSPMKGHSHVYWYRQLPEEGLKFMVYLQKENIIDESGMPKERFSAEFPKEGPSILRIQQVVRGDSAAYFCASSRGQGALTEAFFGQGTRLTVV.

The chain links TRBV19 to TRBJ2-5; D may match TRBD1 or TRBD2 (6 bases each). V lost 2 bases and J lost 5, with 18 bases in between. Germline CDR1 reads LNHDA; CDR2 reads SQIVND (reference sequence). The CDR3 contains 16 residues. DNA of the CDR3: TGTGCCAGTAGTATACGGGAACGGGGGCTCGGGGAGACCCAGTACTTC. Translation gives CASSIRERGLGETQYF.

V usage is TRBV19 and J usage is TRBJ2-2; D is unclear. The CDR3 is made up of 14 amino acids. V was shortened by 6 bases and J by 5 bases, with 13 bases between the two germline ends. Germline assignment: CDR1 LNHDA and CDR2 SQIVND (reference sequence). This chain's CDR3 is CASREPRATGELFF. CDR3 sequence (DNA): TGTGCCAGTAGAGAACCTCGTGCGACCGGGGAGCTGTTTTTT.

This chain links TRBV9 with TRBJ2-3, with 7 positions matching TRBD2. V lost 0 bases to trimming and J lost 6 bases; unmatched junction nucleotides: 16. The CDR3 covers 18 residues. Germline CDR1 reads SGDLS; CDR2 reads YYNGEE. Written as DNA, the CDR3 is TGTGCCAGCAGCGTAGGGAACCAAGCGGGGCGCCTTGGGGATACGCAGTATTTT. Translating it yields CASSVGNQAGRLGDTQYF.